This T cell receptor beta chain was obtained from a study of read filtering for tumor transcriptome and immune sequencing. Molecular barcoded adaptors covering alpha/delta and beta/gamma chains were used on approximately 440 ng RNA. TCRdb ran MiXCR on the reads and lists one entry per CDR3 protein. The data contain roughly 130,000 distinct CDR3 sequences, about an eighth of them singletons. Germline CDR1 and CDR2: SGHRS and YFSETQ. The CDR3 is 15 residues long. As concerns this clonotype: This may stem from a read error, because a much larger clone lies one nucleotide away.

The source of this sequence is a donor over 35 with multiple myeloma. The specimen was a population of CD138-negative cells sorted from bone marrow. The chain recombines TRBV5-1 with TRBJ1-2; the D is unclear. The CDR3 bases are TGCGCCAGCAGCTTAGGGCGCGGGATCAACTGTGGCTACACCTTC. Translated, it gives CASSLGRGINCGYTF.